What follows is one T cell receptor beta chain and its context. The germline V and J ends were trimmed by 3 bases and 4 bases, with 17 bases remaining between them. Germline V CDR1 and CDR2: SGHNT, YYREEE (reference sequence). This CDR3 is built from 16 residues. Data came from immunoSEQ multiplex PCR; TCRdb stores just in-frame clones and leaves some out. The sample contains around 2,000 clones, 65% to 80% of which appear only once. The data are from a study of T cell repertoires in ileal Crohn's disease. About the study: At surgery, more than 30% of patients smoked, with median disease duration 7.9 years.

This clonotype was obtained from an adult with Crohn's disease. The sample taken for sequencing was ileal tissue. The chain combines TRBV5-4 with TRBJ2-1, with a weak D call TRBD1 (7 bases). DNA of the CDR3: TGTGCCAGCAGCTGGGGGGAACAGGGGCGATACAATGAGCAGTTCTTC. Amino acids: CASSWGEQGRYNEQFF.